A selection of T cell receptor beta chains follows, all from one sample in a study of human T cells and chemical hapten exposure. A single record per CDR3 protein comes from TCRdb applying MiXCR to the RACE reads. Of about 77,000 distinct CDR3 sequences listed, 8.5% to 9.5% are singletons. The sample was whole blood. Every receptor here comes from a female donor in good health. Some clones in this sample may be carry-over from other donors' samples. Both conserved end residues are part of each CDR3. D genes are given only for firm matches. The size of a clone is reported for some rows only, either as once, few or many, or as a class for expanded clones.

abundance: .; d_gene: .; v_gene: TRBV6-2/TRBV6-3; j_gene: TRBJ1-2; len: 11; CDR3aa: CASRGTFFYTF; CDR3nt: TGTGCCAGCAGAGGGACCTTCTTTTACACCTTC
abundance: few; d_gene: .; v_gene: TRBV11-3; j_gene: TRBJ2-2; len: 12; CDR3aa: CASSPNTGELFF; CDR3nt: TGTGCCAGCAGCCCGAACACCGGGGAGCTGTTTTTT
abundance: few; d_gene: .; v_gene: TRBV19; j_gene: TRBJ2-7; len: 13; CDR3aa: CASSIRLNYEQYF; CDR3nt: TGTGCCAGTAGTATTAGACTGAACTACGAGCAGTACTTC
abundance: many; d_gene: TRBD1; v_gene: TRBV10-3; j_gene: TRBJ1-2; len: 14; CDR3aa: CAIRQDRHPYGYTF; CDR3nt: TGTGCCATCAGGCAGGACAGGCACCCCTATGGCTACACCTTC
abundance: .; d_gene: .; v_gene: TRBV2; j_gene: TRBJ1-1; len: 15; CDR3aa: CASTGDSYLNTEAFF; CDR3nt: TGTGCCAGCACTGGAGACAGTTACCTTAACACTGAAGCTTTCTTT
abundance: few; d_gene: TRBD1; v_gene: TRBV4-1; j_gene: TRBJ1-1; len: 16; CDR3aa: CASSQGRQGARTEAFF; CDR3nt: TGCGCCAGCAGCCAAGGCAGGCAGGGGGCACGGACTGAAGCTTTCTTT
abundance: few; d_gene: .; v_gene: TRBV12-3/TRBV12-4; j_gene: TRBJ2-7; len: 13; CDR3aa: CASSLRVSYEQYF; CDR3nt: TGTGCCAGCAGTTTAAGGGTGAGCTACGAGCAGTACTTC
abundance: .; d_gene: .; v_gene: TRBV5-1; j_gene: TRBJ2-3; len: 14; CDR3aa: CASNPSPGPDTQYF; CDR3nt: TGCGCCAGCAACCCTAGCCCAGGTCCAGATACGCAGTATTTT
abundance: few; d_gene: .; v_gene: TRBV7-2; j_gene: TRBJ2-7; len: 14; CDR3aa: CASSHTGRAYEQYF; CDR3nt: TGTGCCAGCAGCCACACGGGACGTGCCTACGAGCAGTACTTC
abundance: many; d_gene: .; v_gene: TRBV28; j_gene: TRBJ2-7; len: 13; CDR3aa: CASSLLDNYEQYF; CDR3nt: TGTGCCAGCAGTTTACTTGACAACTACGAGCAGTACTTC
abundance: few; d_gene: .; v_gene: TRBV5-6; j_gene: TRBJ1-4; len: 16; CDR3aa: CASSLYLRQGGEKLFF; CDR3nt: TGTGCCAGCAGCTTGTATTTGCGGCAGGGAGGTGAAAAACTGTTTTTT
abundance: many; d_gene: .; v_gene: TRBV15; j_gene: TRBJ1-1; len: 12; CDR3aa: CATGLVNTEAFF; CDR3nt: TGTGCCACCGGGCTGGTCAACACTGAAGCTTTCTTT
abundance: large; d_gene: .; v_gene: TRBV6-4; j_gene: TRBJ2-3; len: 13; CDR3aa: CASSESNTDTQYF; CDR3nt: TGTGCCAGCAGTGAAAGTAACACAGATACGCAGTATTTT
abundance: few; d_gene: .; v_gene: TRBV7-2; j_gene: TRBJ1-6; len: 16; CDR3aa: CASSRDGAGVGSPLHF; CDR3nt: TGTGCCAGCAGCCGAGACGGGGCAGGCGTTGGTTCACCCCTCCACTTT
abundance: many; d_gene: .; v_gene: TRBV18; j_gene: TRBJ2-3; len: 15; CDR3aa: CASSPAQGSTDTQYF; CDR3nt: TGTGCCAGCTCACCTGCGCAGGGGAGCACAGATACGCAGTATTTT
abundance: many; d_gene: .; v_gene: TRBV6-5; j_gene: TRBJ1-6; len: 12; CDR3aa: CASSSGGSPLHF; CDR3nt: TGTGCCAGCAGTTCCGGCGGTTCACCCCTCCACTTT
abundance: .; d_gene: .; v_gene: TRBV14; j_gene: TRBJ2-3; len: 16; CDR3aa: CASSQARGYALDTQYF; CDR3nt: TGTGCCAGCAGCCAAGCCCGGGGGTACGCGCTAGATACGCAGTATTTT
abundance: .; d_gene: .; v_gene: TRBV10-3; j_gene: TRBJ2-7; len: 14; CDR3aa: CAIRGTGSSYEQYF; CDR3nt: TGTGCCATCAGGGGTACGGGGAGCTCCTACGAGCAGTACTTC
abundance: .; d_gene: .; v_gene: TRBV19; j_gene: TRBJ2-1; len: 16; CDR3aa: CASMTGGGAAFNEQFF; CDR3nt: TGTGCCAGTATGACCGGAGGCGGGGCCGCCTTCAATGAGCAGTTCTTC
abundance: .; d_gene: .; v_gene: TRBV4-2; j_gene: TRBJ1-2; len: 16; CDR3aa: CASSPHARGRNYGYTF; CDR3nt: TGTGCCAGCAGCCCCCACGCCCGGGGACGAAACTATGGCTACACCTTC
abundance: .; d_gene: .; v_gene: TRBV6-1; j_gene: TRBJ2-7; len: 14; CDR3aa: CASSEWAGNYEQYF; CDR3nt: TGTGCCAGCAGTGAATGGGCAGGTAATTACGAGCAGTACTTC
abundance: few; d_gene: TRBD1; v_gene: TRBV7-2; j_gene: TRBJ1-4; len: 15; CDR3aa: CASSLRTGGFEKLFF; CDR3nt: TGTGCCAGCAGCTTAAGGACAGGAGGTTTTGAAAAACTGTTTTTT
abundance: many; d_gene: .; v_gene: TRBV12-3/TRBV12-4; j_gene: TRBJ2-6; len: 17; CDR3aa: CASSRRSTNSGANVLTF; CDR3nt: TGTGCCAGCAGTAGGAGGTCGACGAACTCTGGGGCCAACGTCCTGACTTTC
abundance: .; d_gene: TRBD1; v_gene: TRBV11-2; j_gene: TRBJ2-7; len: 15; CDR3aa: CASSNRDRSSYEQYF; CDR3nt: TGTGCCAGCAGCAACCGGGACAGATCCTCCTACGAGCAGTACTTC
abundance: many; d_gene: .; v_gene: TRBV2; j_gene: TRBJ2-3; len: 15; CDR3aa: CASSVAGAVPGTQYF; CDR3nt: TGTGCCAGCAGTGTCGCAGGGGCGGTACCTGGCACGCAGTATTTT
abundance: many; d_gene: TRBD1; v_gene: TRBV11-1; j_gene: TRBJ2-3; len: 16; CDR3aa: CASSPLGTEKTDTQYF; CDR3nt: TGTGCCAGCAGCCCTCTTGGGACAGAGAAGACAGATACGCAGTATTTT
abundance: few; d_gene: .; v_gene: TRBV7-3; j_gene: TRBJ1-1; len: 14; CDR3aa: CASSFHPSDTEAFF; CDR3nt: TGTGCCAGCAGCTTCCACCCCTCCGACACTGAAGCTTTCTTT
abundance: many; d_gene: .; v_gene: TRBV11-1; j_gene: TRBJ1-2; len: 13; CDR3aa: CASSFRLMMVKYF; CDR3nt: TGTGCCAGCAGCTTCCGACTGATGATGGTGAAGTACTTC
abundance: few; d_gene: .; v_gene: TRBV28; j_gene: TRBJ1-2; len: 11; CDR3aa: CASSFWYGYTF; CDR3nt: TGTGCCAGCAGTTTCTGGTATGGCTACACCTTC
abundance: .; d_gene: .; v_gene: TRBV12-3/TRBV12-4; j_gene: TRBJ1-6; len: 14; CDR3aa: CASSPGPRNSPLHF; CDR3nt: TGTGCCAGCAGTCCTGGACCGAGAAATTCACCCCTCCACTTT
abundance: .; d_gene: .; v_gene: TRBV7-2; j_gene: TRBJ1-5; len: 12; CDR3aa: CASSWGDQPQHF; CDR3nt: TGTGCCAGCAGCTGGGGGGATCAGCCCCAGCATTTT
abundance: .; d_gene: TRBD1; v_gene: TRBV5-1; j_gene: TRBJ2-7; len: 13; CDR3aa: CASSSGTAYEQYF; CDR3nt: TGCGCCAGCAGCTCCGGGACAGCATACGAGCAGTACTTC
abundance: .; d_gene: TRBD1; v_gene: TRBV10-3; j_gene: TRBJ2-5; len: 14; CDR3aa: CAISGGTGKETQYF; CDR3nt: TGTGCCATCAGTGGAGGGACAGGGAAAGAGACCCAGTACTTC
abundance: .; d_gene: .; v_gene: TRBV29-1; j_gene: TRBJ1-2; len: 15; CDR3aa: CSAHQPGGSNYGYTF; CDR3nt: TGCAGCGCCCATCAACCGGGGGGTTCTAACTATGGCTACACCTTC
abundance: few; d_gene: TRBD2; v_gene: TRBV4-2; j_gene: TRBJ2-7; len: 15; CDR3aa: CASSQDPSGVYEQYF; CDR3nt: TGTGCCAGCAGCCAAGATCCTAGCGGGGTGTACGAGCAGTACTTC
abundance: .; d_gene: .; v_gene: TRBV2; j_gene: TRBJ1-2; len: 14; CDR3aa: CASSEVSGGYGYTF; CDR3nt: TGTGCCAGCAGTGAAGTGAGCGGGGGGTATGGCTACACCTTC
abundance: .; d_gene: .; v_gene: TRBV27; j_gene: TRBJ2-7; len: 14; CDR3aa: CASSFQDSSYEQYF; CDR3nt: TGTGCCAGCAGTTTTCAGGATAGCTCCTACGAGCAGTACTTC
abundance: .; d_gene: .; v_gene: TRBV3-1; j_gene: TRBJ1-1; len: 14; CDR3aa: CASSPSAGDTEAFF; CDR3nt: TGTGCCAGCAGTCCCTCGGCCGGGGACACTGAAGCTTTCTTT
abundance: .; d_gene: TRBD2; v_gene: TRBV20-1; j_gene: TRBJ2-1; len: 16; CDR3aa: CSASSSGASPYNEQFF; CDR3nt: TGCAGTGCTAGTTCTAGCGGGGCCTCCCCCTACAATGAGCAGTTCTTC
abundance: many; d_gene: .; v_gene: TRBV4-1; j_gene: TRBJ1-4; len: 17; CDR3aa: CASSLLSGLEYNEKLFF; CDR3nt: TGCGCCAGCAGCCTCCTTTCTGGCCTAGAGTATAATGAAAAACTGTTTTTT
abundance: .; d_gene: .; v_gene: TRBV12-3/TRBV12-4; j_gene: TRBJ1-5; len: 15; CDR3aa: CASSLAGEIAQPQHF; CDR3nt: TGTGCCAGCAGTCTCGCAGGGGAGATAGCTCAGCCCCAGCATTTT
abundance: .; d_gene: .; v_gene: TRBV12-3/TRBV12-4; j_gene: TRBJ1-5; len: 16; CDR3aa: CASSPSRGVVRQPQHF; CDR3nt: TGTGCCAGCAGCCCTTCTAGGGGGGTTGTACGGCAGCCCCAGCATTTT
abundance: many; d_gene: .; v_gene: TRBV4-3; j_gene: TRBJ2-3; len: 13; CDR3aa: CASSQWTADKQYF; CDR3nt: TGCGCCAGCAGCCAATGGACGGCCGACAAACAGTATTTT
abundance: many; d_gene: TRBD1; v_gene: TRBV6-6; j_gene: TRBJ1-6; len: 16; CDR3aa: CASTTGSSSYNSPLHF; CDR3nt: TGTGCCAGCACGACAGGGTCTAGCTCCTATAATTCACCCCTCCACTTT
abundance: many; d_gene: .; v_gene: TRBV7-8; j_gene: TRBJ1-1; len: 13; CDR3aa: CASSPTRNTEAFF; CDR3nt: TGTGCCAGCAGCCCTACCAGGAACACTGAAGCTTTCTTT
abundance: many; d_gene: .; v_gene: TRBV28; j_gene: TRBJ1-2; len: 11; CDR3aa: CASSWTDGYTF; CDR3nt: TGTGCCAGCAGTTGGACTGATGGCTACACCTTC
abundance: few; d_gene: .; v_gene: TRBV20-1; j_gene: TRBJ1-1; len: 13; CDR3aa: CSAAVVTNTEAFF; CDR3nt: TGCAGTGCTGCCGTGGTGACGAACACTGAAGCTTTCTTT